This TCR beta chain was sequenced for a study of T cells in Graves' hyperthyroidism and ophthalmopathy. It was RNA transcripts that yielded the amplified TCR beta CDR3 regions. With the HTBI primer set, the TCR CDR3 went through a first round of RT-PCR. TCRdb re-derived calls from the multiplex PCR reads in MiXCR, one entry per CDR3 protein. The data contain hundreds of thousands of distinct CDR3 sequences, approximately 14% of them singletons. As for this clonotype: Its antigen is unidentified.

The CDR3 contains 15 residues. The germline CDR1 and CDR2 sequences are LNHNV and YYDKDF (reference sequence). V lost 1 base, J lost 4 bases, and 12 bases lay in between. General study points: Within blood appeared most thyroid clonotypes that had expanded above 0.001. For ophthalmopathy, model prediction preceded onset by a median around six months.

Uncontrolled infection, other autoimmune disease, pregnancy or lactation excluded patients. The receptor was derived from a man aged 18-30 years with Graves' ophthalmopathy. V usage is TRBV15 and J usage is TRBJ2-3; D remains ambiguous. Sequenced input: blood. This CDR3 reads CATSRGRTGADTQYF. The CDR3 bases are TGTGCCACCAGCAGAGGAAGGACGGGCGCAGATACGCAGTATTTT.